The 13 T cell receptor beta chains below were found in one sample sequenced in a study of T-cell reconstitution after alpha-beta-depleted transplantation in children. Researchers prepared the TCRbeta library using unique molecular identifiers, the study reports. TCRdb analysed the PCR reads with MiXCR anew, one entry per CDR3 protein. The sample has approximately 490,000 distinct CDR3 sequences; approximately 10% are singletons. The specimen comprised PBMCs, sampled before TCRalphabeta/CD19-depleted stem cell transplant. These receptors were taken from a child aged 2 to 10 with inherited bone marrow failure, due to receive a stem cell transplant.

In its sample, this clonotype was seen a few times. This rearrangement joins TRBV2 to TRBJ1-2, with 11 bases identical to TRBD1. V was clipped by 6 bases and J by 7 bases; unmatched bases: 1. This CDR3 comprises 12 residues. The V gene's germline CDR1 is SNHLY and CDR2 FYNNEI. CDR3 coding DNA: TGTGCCAGCAGGGACAGGGGGCTTGGCTACACCTTC. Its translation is CASRDRGLGYTF.

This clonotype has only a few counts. In DNA form, the CDR3 reads TGCAGTGCTAGAGGCCTAGCGGGTGGATCTAGCACAGATACGCAGTATTTT. This codes for CSARGLAGGSSTDTQYF. The J gene is TRBJ2-3, the V gene TRBV20-1, with 8 bases aligning to TRBD2. Germline lookup yields CDR1 DFQATT and CDR2 SNEGSKA (reference sequence). The junction had 9 bases not matched to a gene; V was cut back by 1 base and J by 0 bases. There are 17 residues in the CDR3.

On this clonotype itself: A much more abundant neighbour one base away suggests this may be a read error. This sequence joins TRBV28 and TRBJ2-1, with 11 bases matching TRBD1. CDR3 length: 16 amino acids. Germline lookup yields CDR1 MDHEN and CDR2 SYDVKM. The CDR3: CASRSGQGASWDERFF. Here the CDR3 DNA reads TGTGCCAGCAGAAGTGGACAGGGGGCTAGTTGGGATGAGCGGTTCTTC.

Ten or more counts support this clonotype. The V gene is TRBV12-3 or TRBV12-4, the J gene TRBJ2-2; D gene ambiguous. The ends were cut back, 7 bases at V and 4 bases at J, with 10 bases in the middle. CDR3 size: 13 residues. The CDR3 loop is CASTYKRTGELFF. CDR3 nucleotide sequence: TGTGCCAGCACCTATAAACGCACCGGGGAGCTGTTTTTT.

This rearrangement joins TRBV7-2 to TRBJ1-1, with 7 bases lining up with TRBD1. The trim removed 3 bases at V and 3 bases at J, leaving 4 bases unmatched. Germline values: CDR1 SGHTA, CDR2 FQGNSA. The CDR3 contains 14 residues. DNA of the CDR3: TGTGCCAGCAGCTTGGGACAGCCGTACACTGAAGCTTTCTTT. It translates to CASSLGQPYTEAFF.

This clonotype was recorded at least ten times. The CDR3: CASSLTVKNIQYF. CDR3 nucleotide sequence: TGTGCCAGCAGCTTGACAGTAAAAAACATTCAGTACTTC. This chain links TRBV7-9 with TRBJ2-4, with D possibly matching TRBD1 (5 bases). With 3 bases removed from V and 4 bases from J, the gap between germline ends came to 7 bases. Germline V gene data show CDR1 as SEHNR and CDR2 as FQNEAQ (reference sequence). The CDR3 contains 13 residues.

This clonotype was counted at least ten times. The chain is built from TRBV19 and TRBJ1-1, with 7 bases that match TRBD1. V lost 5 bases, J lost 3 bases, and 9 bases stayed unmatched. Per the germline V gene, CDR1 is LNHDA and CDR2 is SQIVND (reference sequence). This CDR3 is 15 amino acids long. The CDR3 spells CASSPQQGLDTEAFF. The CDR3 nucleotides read TGTGCCAGTAGTCCTCAACAGGGGTTGGACACTGAAGCTTTCTTT. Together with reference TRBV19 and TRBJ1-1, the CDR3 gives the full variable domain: DGGITQSPKYLFRKEGQNVTLSCEQNLNHDAMYWYRQDPGQGLRLIYYSQIVNDFQKGDIAEGYSVSREKKESFPLTVTSAQKNPTAFYLCASSPQQGLDTEAFFGQGTRLTVV.

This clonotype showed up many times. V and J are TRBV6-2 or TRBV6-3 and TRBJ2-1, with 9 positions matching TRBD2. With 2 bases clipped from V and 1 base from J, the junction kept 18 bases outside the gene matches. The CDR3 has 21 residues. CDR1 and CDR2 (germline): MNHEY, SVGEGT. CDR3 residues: CASSYPTGVEREALSYNEQFF. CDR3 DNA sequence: TGTGCCAGCAGTTACCCAACGGGGGTTGAGCGGGAGGCCTTGTCCTACAATGAGCAGTTCTTC.

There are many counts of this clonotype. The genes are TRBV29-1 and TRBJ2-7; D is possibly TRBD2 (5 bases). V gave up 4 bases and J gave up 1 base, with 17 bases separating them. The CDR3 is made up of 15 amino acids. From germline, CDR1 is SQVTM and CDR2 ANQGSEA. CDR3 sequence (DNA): TGCAGCGTTGTATCGGTCGGGCGGGTGTCCTACGAGCAGTACTTC. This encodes CSVVSVGRVSYEQYF.

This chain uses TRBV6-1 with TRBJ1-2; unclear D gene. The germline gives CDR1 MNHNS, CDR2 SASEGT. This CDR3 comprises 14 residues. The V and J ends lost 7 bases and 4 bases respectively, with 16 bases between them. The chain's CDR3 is CASTLSYPSYGYTF. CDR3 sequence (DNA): TGTGCCAGCACCCTATCGTACCCAAGCTATGGCTACACCTTC.

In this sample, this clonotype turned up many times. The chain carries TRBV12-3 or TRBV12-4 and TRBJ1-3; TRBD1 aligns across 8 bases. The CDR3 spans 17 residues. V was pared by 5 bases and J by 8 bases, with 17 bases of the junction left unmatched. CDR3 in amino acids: CASSQARMDRVEDTIYF. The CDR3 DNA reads TGTGCCAGCAGTCAAGCCCGCATGGACAGGGTAGAAGACACCATATATTTT.

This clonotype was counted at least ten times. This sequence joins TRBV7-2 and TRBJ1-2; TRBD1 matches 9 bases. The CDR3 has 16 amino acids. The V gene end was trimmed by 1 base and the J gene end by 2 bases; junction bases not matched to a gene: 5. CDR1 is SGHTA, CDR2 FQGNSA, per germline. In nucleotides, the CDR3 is TGTGCCAGCAGCTTAGTTCTCGGACAGGGGAACTATGGCTACACCTTC. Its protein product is CASSLVLGQGNYGYTF.

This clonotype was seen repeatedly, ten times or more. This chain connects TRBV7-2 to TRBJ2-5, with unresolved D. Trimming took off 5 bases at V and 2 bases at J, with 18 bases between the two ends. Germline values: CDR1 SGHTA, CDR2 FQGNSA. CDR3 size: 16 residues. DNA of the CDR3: TGTGCCAGCAGCAAGGGCAGGACGCGATCTCAAGAGACCCAGTACTTC. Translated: CASSKGRTRSQETQYF.